The TCR beta chain described here comes from a study of blood T cell repertoires in COVID-19. There are 13 residues in the CDR3. V shed 1 base and J shed 5 bases, with 9 bases lying between them. CDR1 and CDR2 from the germline V gene are SGHDT and YYEEEE. The authors' processing: Researchers report that nucleated cell counts were estimated from reference gene primer amplification. Repertoires were generated with immunoSEQ multiplex PCR, while TCRdb's copy carries only in-frame clones and drops some. The V and J calls and clone size were taken over from that table, and D and trimming were inferred from the DNA. The data hold under 250,000 clones, with 80% observed a single time.

The chain employs TRBV5-6 and TRBJ2-5; tentative D call: TRBD2 (5 bases). The receptor's source is a woman in her seventies with acute or convalescent COVID-19. The specimen sequenced was peripheral blood. In DNA, the CDR3 is TGTGCCAGCAGCTTGAGTTCGGGGGAGACCCAGTACTTC. Amino acid sequence: CASSLSSGETQYF.